The 29 T cell receptor beta chains presented below share a single source sample, sequenced in a study of shared clonotypes between healthy human individuals. The method was immunoSEQ multiplex PCR; TCRdb's version includes in-frame clones alone and lacks a portion of them. The sample shows about 2.1 million clones, roughly 93% of them seen only once. Terminally differentiated effector memory CD45RA+ cells were excluded by CCR7 positive selection of CD45RO-negative cells. Sequencing input: naive CD8+ T cells from PBMCs. These receptors were collected from a man between 18 and 35 years old in good health. Some clones in this sample may be carry-over from other donors' samples.

The chain combines TRBV2 with TRBJ2-7, with 8 positions matching TRBD2. The CDR3 totals 15 residues. Germline assignment: CDR1 SNHLY and CDR2 FYNNEI. J lost 4 bases, V lost 3 bases, and 8 bases had no gene match. The CDR3 here is CASSEGASGRYEQYF. The CDR3, as DNA: TGTGCCAGCAGTGAGGGGGCTAGCGGGCGGTACGAGCAGTACTTC.

This chain links TRBV2 with TRBJ2-5, with 12 positions matching TRBD1. Germline trimming cut 6 bases from V and 4 bases from J; bases unmatched to any gene: 9. The CDR3 sequence is 16 residues long. CDR1 is SNHLY, CDR2 FYNNEI, per germline. This CDR3 reads CASRDRDRGPGETQYF. Written as DNA, the CDR3 is TGTGCCAGCAGAGACCGGGACAGGGGGCCAGGAGAGACCCAGTACTTC.

This chain uses TRBV25-1 with TRBJ2-7, with 8 bases matching TRBD1. Trimming cost V 1 base and J 10 bases; bases outside gene matches: 6. Germline V lookup: CDR1 MGHDK, CDR2 SYGVNS. The CDR3 sequence is 13 residues long. The CDR3 here is CASSEWGQEEQYF. DNA of the CDR3: TGTGCCAGCAGTGAATGGGGACAGGAAGAACAGTACTTC.

The rearrangement uses TRBV7-9 and TRBJ1-2; D uncertain. V was shortened by 1 base and J by 4 bases, with 13 bases between the two germline ends. Germline V lookup: CDR1 SEHNR, CDR2 FQNEAQ (reference sequence). The CDR3 runs to 15 residues. CDR3 bases: TGTGCCAGCAGCTTAGGCGACCGGGGATTCTATGGCTACACCTTC. It codes for CASSLGDRGFYGYTF.

This chain uses TRBV6-6 with TRBJ2-1, with 8 bases fitting TRBD1. CDR3 length: 15 residues. CDR1 MNHNY and CDR2 SVGAGI come from the germline V gene (reference sequence). Trimming cost V 7 bases and J 10 bases; bases outside gene matches: 15. CDR3 nucleotide sequence: TGTGCCAGCACGTGGGGACCGACAGGGGCCGGAGAGCAGTTCTTC. Its translation is CASTWGPTGAGEQFF.

J is TRBJ2-1 and V is TRBV5-1; 13 nucleotides match TRBD2. Trimming took 3 bases from V and 7 from J; bases not matched to a gene: 16. The germline V gene encodes CDR1 SGHRS and CDR2 YFSETQ. The CDR3 loop spans 19 amino acids. The DNA for the CDR3 is TGCGCCAGCAGCTCCTGGCGGACTAGCGGGAGAAGTGTGGGGAATGAGCAGTTCTTC. Protein product: CASSSWRTSGRSVGNEQFF.

The chain carries TRBV9 and TRBJ2-7; TRBD2 aligns across 10 bases. Germline loops: CDR1 SGDLS, CDR2 YYNGEE. V lost 2 bases, J lost 7 bases, and 6 bases stayed unmatched. There are 14 residues in the CDR3. The CDR3 sequence: CASSVTSGASEQYF. The CDR3 nucleotides are TGTGCCAGCAGCGTTACTAGCGGGGCCTCGGAGCAGTACTTC.

The chain employs TRBV7-9 and TRBJ1-2; D is uncertain. The CDR3 is 15 residues long. CDR1 and CDR2 (germline): SEHNR, FQNEAQ (reference sequence). The V end lost 4 bases, the J end lost 7 bases, and 19 bases lay between the germline ends. In DNA form, the CDR3 reads TGTGCCAGCAGCTCAGCTGACAAGTTTTCTAGTGGCTACACCTTC. Residues: CASSSADKFSSGYTF.

The chain couples TRBV19 to TRBJ1-1; the D gene is possibly TRBD1 (5 bases). V was cut by 5 bases and J by 0 bases, with 13 bases left in between. This CDR3 spans 15 amino acids. Germline CDR1 LNHDA, CDR2 SQIVND (reference sequence). CDR3 loop: CASSGTDTLNTEAFF. As DNA, the CDR3 is TGTGCCAGTAGTGGGACGGACACCTTGAACACTGAAGCTTTCTTT.

The chain joins TRBV11-1 to TRBJ2-3; tentative D call: TRBD2 (6 bases). Per the germline V gene, CDR1 is SGHAT and CDR2 is FQDESV (reference sequence). This CDR3 is built from 15 residues. V gave up 6 bases and J gave up 6 bases, with 19 bases separating them. CDR3 nucleotide sequence: TGTGCCAGCAGGCCAGTCGGGCGGGGACGGGATACGCAGTATTTT. Translated: CASRPVGRGRDTQYF.

V gene TRBV27 combines with J gene TRBJ1-1; D call uncertain. Germline CDR1 reads MNHEY; CDR2 reads SMNVEV (reference sequence). V lost 5 bases and J lost 6, with 13 bases in between. The CDR3 covers 13 residues. The CDR3 region is CASSGGWEAEAFF. Here the CDR3 DNA reads TGTGCCAGCAGTGGAGGGTGGGAGGCTGAAGCTTTCTTT.

The V call is TRBV2, the J call TRBJ2-1, with 7 bases fitting TRBD2. The CDR3 spans 14 residues. V trimming: 8 bases; J trimming: 6 bases; junction bases outside the gene matches: 10. The V gene's germline CDR1 is SNHLY and CDR2 FYNNEI. CDR3 DNA: TGTGCCAGCCAGCGGGGAGGGAGCCCCAATGAGCAGTTCTTC. It is translated as CASQRGGSPNEQFF.

This chain links TRBV28 with TRBJ1-3; a weak D match, TRBD1 (5 bases). V was clipped by 3 bases and J by 3 bases, with 12 bases between them. Germline V CDR1 and CDR2: MDHEN, SYDVKM. The CDR3 runs 15 residues. The CDR3 bases are TGTGCCAGCAGTTTTCGAGGGACGTATGGAAACACCATATATTTT. Its protein is CASSFRGTYGNTIYF. The variable domain in full, with the rest retrieved from reference TRBV28 and TRBJ1-3, is DVKVTQSSRYLVKRTGEKVFLECVQDMDHENMFWYRQDPGLGLRLIYFSYDVKMKEKGDIPEGYSVSREKKERFSLILESASTNQTSMYLCASSFRGTYGNTIYFGEGSWLTVV.

The V call is TRBV19, the J call TRBJ1-1; TRBD1 matches 12 bases. V dropped 5 bases and J dropped 1; count of bases not matched to a gene: 5. CDR1 and CDR2 (germline): LNHDA, SQIVND (reference sequence). The CDR3 length is 16 residues. The CDR3 reads CASSGTGGLENTEAFF. As DNA, the CDR3 is TGTGCCAGTAGTGGGACAGGGGGCTTGGAGAACACTGAAGCTTTCTTT.

Points on this clone: This same CDR3 is encoded by further DNA sequences in the sample. CDR3 protein: CASSLLPSSYNEQFF. The DNA of the CDR3 is TGTGCCAGCAGTTTATTACCGAGCTCCTACAATGAGCAGTTCTTC. This chain joins TRBV27 and TRBJ2-1; D gene uncertain. This CDR3 contains 15 residues. Trimming shortened V by 1 base and J by 0 bases, and 7 bases separated the two germline ends. The germline V gene encodes CDR1 MNHEY and CDR2 SMNVEV (reference sequence).

The rearrangement links TRBV5-1 to TRBJ2-2; the match to TRBD1 covers 7 bases. The CDR3 extends over 16 amino acids. V trimming: 4 bases; J trimming: 2 bases; junction bases outside the gene matches: 8. Looked up from germline, CDR1 is SGHRS and CDR2 is YFSETQ. As DNA, the CDR3 is TGCGCCAGCAGCCCCGTCCGGGACAGTAACACCGGGGAGCTGTTTTTT. This encodes CASSPVRDSNTGELFF. Together with reference TRBV5-1 and TRBJ2-2, the CDR3 gives the full variable domain: KAGVTQTPRYLIKTRGQQVTLSCSPISGHRSVSWYQQTPGQGLQFLFEYFSETQRNKGNFPGRFSGRQFSNSRSEMNVSTLELGDSALYLCASSPVRDSNTGELFFGEGSRLTVL.

This clone was picked up one time. This sequence joins TRBV7-9 and TRBJ1-2; 9 bases are a match to TRBD1. The CDR3 runs 12 residues. CDR1 and CDR2 (germline): SEHNR, FQNEAQ (reference sequence). V lost 1 base, J lost 12 bases, and 3 bases stayed unmatched. The CDR3 protein is CASSLGGQGNTF. In DNA, the CDR3 is TGTGCCAGCAGCTTAGGGGGACAGGGAAACACCTTC.

The chain links TRBV9 to TRBJ2-1; the D call may be TRBD1 or TRBD2 (6 bases each). Trimming cost V 0 bases and J 4 bases, with 17 bases left between them. The CDR3 extends over 17 amino acids. CDR1 and CDR2 from the germline V gene are SGDLS and YYNGEE. The CDR3 DNA is TGTGCCAGCAGCGTAGCCGGGAGTGGAAGGGGGTACAATGAGCAGTTCTTC. This gives the protein CASSVAGSGRGYNEQFF.

In this sample, this clone turned up once. The chain has TRBV7-2 and TRBJ2-1, with D possibly being TRBD2 (5 bases). V lost 6 bases, J lost 3 bases, and 15 bases lay in between. Germline V CDR1 and CDR2: SGHTA, FQGNSA. This CDR3 comprises 15 residues. CDR3 sequence (DNA): TGTGCCAGCAGTCCCAACCAGCGGAACTACAATGAGCAGTTCTTC. Encoded protein: CASSPNQRNYNEQFF.

The rearrangement joins TRBV28 to TRBJ2-7, with D possibly being TRBD1 (6 bases). Germline-derived CDR1 and CDR2 are MDHEN and SYDVKM. Trimming left V 4 bases short and J 3 bases short, with 10 bases between. The CDR3 is 13 amino acids. In DNA, the CDR3 is TGTGCCAGCAGTTCGACAGGTTTCTACGAGCAGTACTTC. Translating it yields CASSSTGFYEQYF.

This sequence joins TRBV28 and TRBJ2-7, with 11 bases aligning to TRBD1. The V segment lost 1 base and the J segment 12 bases; nucleotides outside the gene matches: 8. CDR3 size: 14 residues. CDR1 and CDR2 (germline): MDHEN, SYDVKM. The chain's CDR3 is CASSLYGQGAVRYF. The CDR3 DNA reads as TGTGCCAGCAGTTTATACGGACAGGGGGCGGTACGGTACTTC.

This chain joins TRBV2 and TRBJ2-7; perhaps TRBD2 as D (6 bases). Germline V gene data show CDR1 as SNHLY and CDR2 as FYNNEI. The V end was cut by 3 bases, the J end by 6 bases, with 15 bases between. CDR3 length equals 14 residues. In nucleotides, the CDR3 is TGTGCCAGCAGTGAGTGGGGGGTGGGTGGCGAGCAGTACTTC. Its protein product is CASSEWGVGGEQYF.

This sequence joins TRBV7-2 and TRBJ1-1; a possible D gene is TRBD1 (6 bases). Germline V gives CDR1 SGHTA, CDR2 FQGNSA. The CDR3 sequence is 14 residues long. The V and J ends lost 2 bases and 4 bases respectively, with 11 bases between them. The DNA of the CDR3 is TGTGCCAGCAGCTTAATCACAGGGTCCACTGAAGCTTTCTTT. It codes for CASSLITGSTEAFF.

This clone was detected only once. V and J are TRBV28 and TRBJ2-2, with D maybe TRBD2 (5 bases). V gave up 6 bases and J gave up 0 bases, with 11 bases separating them. Germline-derived CDR1 and CDR2 are MDHEN and SYDVKM. The CDR3 loop spans 15 amino acids. CDR3 amino acids: CASSPDFANTGELFF. The CDR3 DNA reads as TGTGCCAGCAGCCCGGACTTCGCGAACACCGGGGAGCTGTTTTTT.

The chain employs TRBV28 and TRBJ2-3, with a possible D match to TRBD1 (5 bases). Germline V lookup: CDR1 MDHEN, CDR2 SYDVKM. V lost 1 base, J lost 0 bases, and 14 bases lay in between. This CDR3 spans 17 amino acids. The CDR3 spells CASSLYTGLSSTDTQYF. The CDR3 DNA is TGTGCCAGCAGTTTATATACAGGTTTGTCTAGCACAGATACGCAGTATTTT. The variable domain in full, completed from reference TRBV28 and TRBJ2-3, reads DVKVTQSSRYLVKRTGEKVFLECVQDMDHENMFWYRQDPGLGLRLIYFSYDVKMKEKGDIPEGYSVSREKKERFSLILESASTNQTSMYLCASSLYTGLSSTDTQYFGPGTRLTVL.

This clone has just a few counts. This rearrangement joins TRBV27 to TRBJ1-5, with D maybe TRBD1 (6 bases). The CDR3 is 14 residues long. The V end was cut by 6 bases, the J end by 2 bases, with 11 bases between. Germline values: CDR1 MNHEY, CDR2 SMNVEV (reference sequence). The CDR3 here is CASRIQGGNQPQHF. CDR3 DNA sequence: TGTGCCAGCAGGATACAGGGAGGCAATCAGCCCCAGCATTTT.

Comment on this clone: Other DNA variants within this sample encode the same CDR3. The chain uses TRBV7-9 and TRBJ2-7; no definite D call. The V and J ends lost 3 bases and 4 bases respectively, with 7 bases between them. CDR3 length: 12 residues. From germline, CDR1 is SEHNR and CDR2 FQNEAQ (reference sequence). The CDR3 DNA sequence: TGTGCCAGCAGCTTTGGGTTGTACGAGCAGTACTTC. Amino acid sequence: CASSFGLYEQYF.

The rearrangement uses TRBV10-3 and TRBJ1-4; D ambiguous. The CDR3 is 16 residues long. Germline CDR1 reads ENHRY; CDR2 reads SYGVKD. Trimming left V 2 bases short and J 3 bases short, with 13 bases between. CDR3: CAISESRRVANEKLFF. As DNA, the CDR3 is TGTGCCATCAGTGAGAGTAGAAGGGTGGCTAATGAAAAACTGTTTTTT.

CDR3 protein: CASSSLHGGYEQYF. CDR3 in DNA: TGTGCCAGCAGTTCTCTCCATGGTGGCTACGAGCAGTACTTC. The rearrangement uses TRBV28 and TRBJ2-7; D gene uncertain. Trimming shortened V by 4 bases and J by 3 bases, and 13 bases separated the two germline ends. The CDR3 contains 14 residues. The germline CDR1 and CDR2 sequences are MDHEN and SYDVKM.